This TCR gamma chain was sequenced in a study of Vδ1+ human thymocytes (dated by TCRdb to 2016 to 2019). With respect to the entire study: The study characterised mRNA-level TRG and TRD CDR3 repertoires of highly purified Vdelta1+ thymocytes from young children as a data resource. The multiplex-based CDR3 amplicon strategy had previously been validated against 5'RACE-based CDR3 amplicon generation methods. Study-wide findings and limitations: Because unexpected Vdelta2 sequences could lead to misinterpretation of bulk repertoire data, the authors recommended using highly purified populations and single-cell validation. Because no clustering by age or sex was observed, donors were not stratified by these variables in the analyses. Many TRG clonotypes were shared between donors (up to roughly 7x10^3), whereas TRD repertoires were essentially private (max 116 shared). Even though sort purity was high, roughly 20% of thymic TRD sequences were Vdelta2 (and few were Vdelta3), which was not the case for the peripheral blood Vdelta1+ controls. In contrast to oligoclonal peripheral blood repertoires, thymic TRG and TRD repertoires appeared to be highly polyclonal with Gaussian CDR3 length distributions.

Thymic samples were depleted of alphabeta T cells, then CD3+ TCRVdelta1+ TCRVdelta2- thymocytes were FACS-sorted. Sorted Vdelta1+ thymocyte purity ranged from roughly 98% to 99.6%. The thymic specimens were obtained from under 10 paediatric patients, aged about 5 days to 15 months, who were having corrective cardiac surgery. Thymic tissue was dispersed and mononuclear cells isolated on a Histopaque-1077 density gradient. Staining used anti-TCRVdelta1 clone TS8.2, anti-TCRVdelta2 clone B6, anti-CD3 clone HIT3a and anti-TCRalphabeta clone IP26 antibodies. The CDR3 spans 12 residues, from the cysteine through the phenylalanine. The read is trimmed to its CDR3 DNA, 36 bases read in frame from base 1. The germline V gene yields EGSNGY for CDR1 and YDSYNSKV for CDR2. This clone was counted a few times. Its antigen is currently not known. This probably arose from a read error, given a far larger clone one base away. Different DNA sequences within this sample yield the same CDR3.

RNA was extracted with the RNeasy mini kit and reverse transcribed using Superscript III. CDR3 amplicons were produced by multiplex PCR using pooled V-gene forward primers and a constant-region reverse primer with Illumina adaptor overhangs. After gel purification, the amplicons were indexed with Nextera index primers over eight extra PCR cycles and then purified using AMPure XP beads. Sequencing of libraries was performed on an Illumina MiSeq using paired-end 250 bp reads, dual indexing and an approximately 20% PhiX spike-in. On the study's bioinformatics: Reads were quality checked with FastQC, and TRG read pairs were merged with ea-utils fastq-join. IMGT/HighV-QUEST was used to annotate the sequences, only productive sequences with an unambiguous V-gene assignment were kept, and clonotypes were defined as sequences sharing an identical CDR3 sequence. For downstream analysis, the tools were VDJtools 1.1.1, tcR 2.2.3, Treemap and vegan Shannon diversity in R 3.4.4. In TCRdb, clones were called once more from the public reads by CATT, and rows of identical DNA were later combined. The V and J calls reflect TCRdb's pipeline rather than the authors' work. Within this sample are approximately 40,000 gamma-chain clones, with roughly a fifth of them counted one time only. In total, the top ten clones hold under 2% of the sample.

Sequencing input: Vdelta1+ gamma-delta thymocytes from the thymus. This specimen's cell subset or site label, interpreted: FACS-sorted CD3+ TCRalphabeta- TCRVdelta1+ TCRVdelta2- thymocytes. The rearrangement combines TRGV2 with TRGJ1 or TRGJ2. This clonotype was sampled from a girl under three years old who had congenital heart surgery. The CDR3 region has the sequence CATWDGYYKKLF. The sequence in DNA is TGTGCTACCTGGGACGGGTATTATAAGAAACTCTTT.